This record concerns one T cell receptor (beta chain) sequence. This clonotype was picked up many times. Its recognized antigen is unknown. Base qualities are missing; no much larger clone stands one base away. Per the publication, the treatment or condition label means: allogeneic hematopoietic cell transplantation with graft depleted of TCRalphabeta T cells and CD19 B cells. The transplant recipients were children given TCRalphabeta/CD19-depleted allogeneic hematopoietic cell grafts. V trim: 4 bases; J trim: 5 bases; unmatched bases: 4. In the germline V gene, CDR1 corresponds to SQVTM and CDR2 to ANQGSEA. Including the terminal cysteine and phenylalanine, the CDR3 comprises 13 residues. The retained sequence is limited to the CDR3, 39 bases, with the frame set at the first base. These data are taken from a study of T-cell reconstitution after alpha-beta-depleted transplantation in children (dated by TCRdb to 2016 to 2018). About the study as a whole: Using TCR repertoire profiling, the study quantitatively followed how T-cell immune reconstitution unfolded in children after TCRalphabeta/CD19-depleted allogeneic hematopoietic cell transplantation. Broader findings and caveats from the paper: In some patients, high TCRbeta diversity at day 60 was attributed to recipient T cells and intrathymic progenitors that had survived conditioning. Over the following months the frequencies of hyperexpanded clones went down, and after one year T-cell counts and TCRbeta diversity were mostly credited to newly produced T cells. The apparently early recovery of alphabetaT-cell counts about two months after transplant reportedly depended on only several hundred rapidly expanded clones that came from non-depleted graft cells.

Library method: PCR. The listed sequencing device is Illumina HiSeq 2500. Molecular barcoding was employed in the preparation of TCR libraries, with unique molecular identifiers being used to normalize TCRbeta repertoire quantification. TCRdb ran its own pipeline on the public reads, namely fastp trimming at Q25 and MiXCR clone calling, and kept in-frame beta chains. CDR3 protein duplicates are merged, each entry listing the most common genes and DNA. In this sample the table shows approximately 490,000 distinct CDR3 sequences, roughly a tenth of which occur a single time. Of the sample, about 2.1% falls within the top ten clones.

The TCR comes from a child aged 2-15 years with inherited bone marrow failure, due to receive a stem cell transplant. The V and J genes are TRBV29-1 and TRBJ1-1, and TRBD1 matches 10 of the central bases. The sample was PBMCs, taken before TCRalphabeta/CD19-depleted stem cell transplant. The nucleotide sequence is given as TGCAGCGTTGGACAGGGGGCAGATACTGAAGCTTTCTTT. Translated, this is CSVGQGADTEAFF. Beyond the CDR3, the reference TRBV29-1 and TRBJ1-1 genes provide the residues; the full variable domain reads: SAVISQKPSRDICQRGTSLTIQCQVDSQVTMMFWYRQQPGQSLTLIATANQGSEATYESGFVIDKFPISRPNLTFSTLTVSNMSPEDSSIYLCSVGQGADTEAFFGQGTRLTVV.